This is a list of T cell receptor beta chains from one sample in a study of cytomegalovirus exposure and HLA in healthy donors. Some clones are missing from TCRdb's copy, which holds only in-frame ones; the method was immunoSEQ multiplex PCR. Recorded for this sample: about 76,000 clones. What was sequenced was PBMCs. These receptors originate from a woman in her thirties or forties in good health and CMV-seropositive. Each CDR3 is given with its conserved first and last residue. D genes are given only for firm matches.

J | V | D | DNA | CDR3
TRBJ1-1 | TRBV11-2 | . | TGTGCCAGCAGCTTGGGTGCAGGTAACACTGAAGCTTTCTTT | CASSLGAGNTEAFF
TRBJ1-2 | TRBV7-9 | . | TGTGCCAGCAGCTTAGAGGGGGTGGGACGGAACTATGGCTACACCTTC | CASSLEGVGRNYGYTF
TRBJ2-7 | TRBV28 | TRBD1 | TGTGCCACTCGGACAGGGGCCTACGAGCAGTACTTC | CATRTGAYEQYF
TRBJ2-3 | TRBV10-3 | TRBD2 | TGTGCCACCGGACTAGCGGGAGATACGCAGTATTTT | CATGLAGDTQYF
TRBJ1-5 | TRBV5-1 | . | TGCGCCAGCAGCTTGACAGGGAATCAGCCCCAGCATTTT | CASSLTGNQPQHF
TRBJ1-2 | TRBV6-1 | TRBD1 | TGTGCCAGCAGTCCTGACAGGGCCTATGGCTACACCTTC | CASSPDRAYGYTF
TRBJ2-5 | TRBV28 | . | TGTGCCAGCAGTTTAGGGGGGTACCAAGAGACCCAGTACTTC | CASSLGGYQETQYF
TRBJ2-1 | TRBV7-9 | . | TGTGCCAGCAGCTTGGACAGAACCTACAATGAGCAGTTCTTC | CASSLDRTYNEQFF
TRBJ1-3 | TRBV28 | TRBD1 | TGTGCCAGCAGTTGGACAGGGGGGACGGGAAACACCATATATTTT | CASSWTGGTGNTIYF
TRBJ1-2 | TRBV5-6 | TRBD1 | TGTGCCAGCAGCGGGGGACAGGCTTTCTACACCTTC | CASSGGQAFYTF
TRBJ2-6 | TRBV5-1 | . | TGCGCCAGCAGCTCGGCGGGTACTGGGGCCAACGTCCTGACTTTC | CASSSAGTGANVLTF
TRBJ2-7 | TRBV27 | TRBD2 | TGTGCCAGCAGGGATTTAGCGGGGCTGACCTCCTACGAGCAGTACTTC | CASRDLAGLTSYEQYF
TRBJ1-4 | TRBV19 | . | TGTGCCAGTAGTACTCGAATCGGGGGGTATGAAAAACTGTTTTTT | CASSTRIGGYEKLFF
TRBJ2-7 | TRBV10-3 | TRBD1 | TGTGCCATCAGTGAGTCGGGGGACAGGCCCCACGAGCAGTACTTC | CAISESGDRPHEQYF
TRBJ1-2 | TRBV28 | . | TGTGCCAGCAGTTTCAGGGATTATGGCTACACCTTC | CASSFRDYGYTF
TRBJ2-7 | TRBV29-1 | TRBD2 | TGCAGCGTTGAAGATAGGGCTAGCGGCCCCTACGAGCAGTACTTC | CSVEDRASGPYEQYF
TRBJ2-7 | TRBV15 | . | TGTGCCACCAGCAGAGATCTTAATAATGGCCCCCGGCTAGTCTACGAGCAGTACTTC | CATSRDLNNGPRLVYEQYF
TRBJ2-1 | TRBV6-5 | . | TGTGCCAGCAGCGACCCCGGGTCATCCTACAATGAGCAGTTCTTC | CASSDPGSSYNEQFF
TRBJ2-7 | TRBV27 | TRBD2 | TGTGCCAGCGCACTGACTATTCTAGCGGGGGCCGGGAACGAGCAGTACTTC | CASALTILAGAGNEQYF
TRBJ1-2 | TRBV5-4 | TRBD1 | TGTGCCAGCAGCTTAATACAGGGGATGAGCTTGGGCGGCTACACCTTC | CASSLIQGMSLGGYTF
TRBJ2-7 | TRBV5-4 | . | TGTGCCAGCAGCTTGGGCAGGGCCGACTCCTACGAGCAGTACTTC | CASSLGRADSYEQYF
TRBJ1-3 | TRBV27 | . | TGTGCCAGCAGTTTATTTCAGGGAAACACCATATATTTT | CASSLFQGNTIYF
TRBJ1-5 | TRBV28 | . | TGTGCCAGCAGTTTACACCACAGGGATCAGCCCCAGCATTTT | CASSLHHRDQPQHF
TRBJ2-1 | TRBV19 | . | TGTGCCAGCTCAGACAGCTACAATGAGCAGTTCTTC | CASSDSYNEQFF
TRBJ2-1 | TRBV4-3 | . | TGCGCCAGCAGCCCCGCGGGGGCCTCCTACAATGAGCAGTTCTTC | CASSPAGASYNEQFF
TRBJ2-2 | TRBV18 | TRBD1 | TGTGCCAGCTCACGAGGACAGGGGGACACCGGGGAGCTGTTTTTT | CASSRGQGDTGELFF
TRBJ1-6 | TRBV6-1 | . | TGTGCCAGCAGCGCCGGGGGGCATTCACCCCTCCACTTT | CASSAGGHSPLHF
TRBJ1-2 | TRBV19 | TRBD1 | TGTGCCAGTAGTATTGGACAGGGGGCCTATGGCTACACCTTC | CASSIGQGAYGYTF
TRBJ1-2 | TRBV6-5 | . | TGTGCCAGCAGTTATGTGAGCTTATATGGCTACACCTTC | CASSYVSLYGYTF
TRBJ1-6 | TRBV7-8 | . | TGTGCCAGCAGCTTAGTTCGGTCTAACAGGGTGTATAATTCACCCCTCCACTTT | CASSLVRSNRVYNSPLHF
TRBJ2-1 | TRBV5-6 | . | TGTGCCAGCAGCTTGAGTGGAGGTGAGCAGTTCTTC | CASSLSGGEQFF
TRBJ1-1 | TRBV23-1 | . | TGCGCCAGCAGTCAACCGGCATTTACAGGCGCAAAAGCCACTGAAGCTTTCTTT | CASSQPAFTGAKATEAFF
TRBJ1-5 | TRBV2 | . | TGTGCCAGCATGAGGGACAATCAGCCCCAGCATTTT | CASMRDNQPQHF
TRBJ2-7 | TRBV12-2 | . | TGTGCAAGTCGCAGATCTTGGACAGGTGCCTACGAGCAGTACTTC | CASRRSWTGAYEQYF
TRBJ1-6 | TRBV19 | TRBD1 | TGTGCCAGTAGTAAATCAGGGGCAGGGGGTTCACCCCTCCACTTT | CASSKSGAGGSPLHF
TRBJ2-3 | TRBV6-4 | . | TGTGCCAGCAGGACTAACATAAACACAGATACGCAGTATTTT | CASRTNINTDTQYF
TRBJ2-3 | TRBV25-1 | TRBD2 | TGTGCCAGCTTCGACCGGGGGGGGAGAGATACGCAGTATTTT | CASFDRGGRDTQYF
TRBJ2-3 | TRBV29-1 | TRBD2 | TGCAGCGTTGAAAGTTGGGAGGGGACGGGCACAGATACGCAGTATTTT | CSVESWEGTGTDTQYF
TRBJ2-6 | TRBV19 | . | TGTGCCAGTATCAGAAGACAGCCAAGCTCTGGGGCCAACGTCCTGACTTTC | CASIRRQPSSGANVLTF
TRBJ2-1 | TRBV27 | TRBD2 | TGTGCCAGCAGTTGGTTAGCGGGAGGACTCTCCTACAATGAGCAGTTCTTC | CASSWLAGGLSYNEQFF
TRBJ2-2 | TRBV6-4 | TRBD2 | TGTGCCAGCAGTGGACTAGCGGGGGACACCGGGGAGCTGTTTTTT | CASSGLAGDTGELFF
TRBJ2-1 | TRBV13 | . | TGTGCCAGCAGCTTACGGGGAATAAATGAGCAGTTCTTC | CASSLRGINEQFF
TRBJ2-1 | TRBV19 | . | TGTGCCAGTAGCGTACAGGGTCTCCATGAGCAGTTCTTC | CASSVQGLHEQFF
TRBJ1-2 | TRBV9 | . | TGTGCCAGCAGCGTATCATCCCCCGGGTATGGCTACACCTTC | CASSVSSPGYGYTF
TRBJ2-3 | TRBV10-2 | . | TGCGCCAGCAGTCGAACTATGGGAGCAGATACGCAGTATTTT | CASSRTMGADTQYF
TRBJ1-2 | TRBV7-8 | . | TGTGCCAGCAGCTTGGGGGGTCTGCATGGCTACACCTTC | CASSLGGLHGYTF
TRBJ2-7 | TRBV5-6 | TRBD2 | TGTGCCAGCAGCTTGTTTACTAGCGGGAGGGCCGTAAGCGAGCAGTACTTC | CASSLFTSGRAVSEQYF
TRBJ1-2 | TRBV4-3 | . | TGCGCCAGCAGCCAAAATAGACAGGATGGCTACACCTTC | CASSQNRQDGYTF
TRBJ1-6 | TRBV5-5 | TRBD1 | TGTGCCAGCAGCGGGGGTCAGGGGGAAAATTCACCCCTCCACTTT | CASSGGQGENSPLHF
TRBJ1-1 | TRBV19 | TRBD1 | TGTGCCACTAGCCGACAGGGTTCAGCCGACACTGAAGCTTTCTTT | CATSRQGSADTEAFF
TRBJ2-6 | TRBV4-2 | . | TGTGCCAGCAGCCAAGAAAATTCAGTCTCTGGGGCCAACGTCCTGACTTTC | CASSQENSVSGANVLTF
TRBJ1-2 | TRBV10-3 | . | TGTGCCATCAGTGAGTCTAACTCCTACTATGGCTACACCTTC | CAISESNSYYGYTF
TRBJ1-1 | TRBV19 | TRBD1 | TGTGCCAGTAGTCCTCGGACAGGGAACACTGAAGCTTTCTTT | CASSPRTGNTEAFF